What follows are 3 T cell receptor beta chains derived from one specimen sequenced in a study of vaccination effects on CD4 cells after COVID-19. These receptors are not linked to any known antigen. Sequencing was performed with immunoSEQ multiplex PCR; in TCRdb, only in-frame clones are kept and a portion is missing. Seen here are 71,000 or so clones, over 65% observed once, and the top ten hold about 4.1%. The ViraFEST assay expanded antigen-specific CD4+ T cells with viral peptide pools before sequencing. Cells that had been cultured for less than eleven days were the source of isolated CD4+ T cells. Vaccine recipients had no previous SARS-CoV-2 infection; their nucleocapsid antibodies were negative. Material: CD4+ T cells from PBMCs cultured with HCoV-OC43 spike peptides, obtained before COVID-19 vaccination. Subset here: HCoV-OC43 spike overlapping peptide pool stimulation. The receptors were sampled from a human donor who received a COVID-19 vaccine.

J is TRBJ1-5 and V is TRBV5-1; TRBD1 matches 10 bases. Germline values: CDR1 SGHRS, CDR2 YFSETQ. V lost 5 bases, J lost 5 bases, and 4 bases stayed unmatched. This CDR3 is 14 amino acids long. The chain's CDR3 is CASRAGQGDQPQHF. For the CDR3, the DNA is TGCGCCAGCAGGGCCGGACAGGGGGATCAGCCCCAGCATTTT.

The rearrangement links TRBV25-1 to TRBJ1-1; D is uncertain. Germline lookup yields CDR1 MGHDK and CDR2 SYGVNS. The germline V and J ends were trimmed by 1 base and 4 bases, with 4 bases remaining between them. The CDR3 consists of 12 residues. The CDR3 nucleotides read TGTGCCAGCAGTGAATTAAGCACTGAAGCTTTCTTT. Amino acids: CASSELSTEAFF.

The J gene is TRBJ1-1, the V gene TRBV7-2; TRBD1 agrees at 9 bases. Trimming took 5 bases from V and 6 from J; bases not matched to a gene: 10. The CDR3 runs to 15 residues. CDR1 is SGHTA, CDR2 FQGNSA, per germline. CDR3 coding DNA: TGTGCCAGCAGCCCCATTACAGGGGGCGCCGCTGAAGCTTTCTTT. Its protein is CASSPITGGAAEAFF.